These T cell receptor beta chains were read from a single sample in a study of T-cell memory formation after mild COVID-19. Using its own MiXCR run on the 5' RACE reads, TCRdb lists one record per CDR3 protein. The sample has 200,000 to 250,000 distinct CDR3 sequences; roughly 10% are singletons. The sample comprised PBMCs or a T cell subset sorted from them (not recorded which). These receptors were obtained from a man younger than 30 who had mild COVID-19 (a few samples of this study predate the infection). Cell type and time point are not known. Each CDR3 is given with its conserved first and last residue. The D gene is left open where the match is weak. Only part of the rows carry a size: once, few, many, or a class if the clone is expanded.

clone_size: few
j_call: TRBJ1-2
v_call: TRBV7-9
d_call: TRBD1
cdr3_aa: CASSLGTGFGHGYTF
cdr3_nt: TGTGCCAGCAGCTTAGGGACAGGTTTCGGACACGGCTACACCTTC

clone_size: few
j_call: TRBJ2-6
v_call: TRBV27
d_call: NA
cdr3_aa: CTSSQDISGANVLTF
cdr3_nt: TGCACCAGCAGTCAAGACATTTCTGGGGCCAACGTCCTGACTTTC

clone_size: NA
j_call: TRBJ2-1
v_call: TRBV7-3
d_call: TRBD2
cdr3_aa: CASSLGASGAQREQFF
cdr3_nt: TGTGCCAGCAGCTTAGGGGCTAGCGGGGCCCAAAGGGAACAGTTCTTC

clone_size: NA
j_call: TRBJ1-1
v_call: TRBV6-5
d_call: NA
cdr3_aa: CASSYGPMNTEAFF
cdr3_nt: TGTGCCAGCAGTTATGGACCCATGAACACTGAAGCTTTCTTT

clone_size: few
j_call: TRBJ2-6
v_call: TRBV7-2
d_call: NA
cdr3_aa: CASSLQGFSGANVLTF
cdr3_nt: TGTGCCAGCAGCTTACAGGGTTTCTCTGGGGCCAACGTCCTGACTTTC

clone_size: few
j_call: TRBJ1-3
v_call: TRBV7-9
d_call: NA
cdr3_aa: CASSWRGISGNTIYF
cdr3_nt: TGTGCCAGCAGCTGGCGAGGGATCTCTGGAAACACCATATATTTT

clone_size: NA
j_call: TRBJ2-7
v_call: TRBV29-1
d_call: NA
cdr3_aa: CSVGRGNSYEQYF
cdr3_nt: TGCAGCGTTGGGCGTGGCAACTCCTACGAGCAGTACTTC

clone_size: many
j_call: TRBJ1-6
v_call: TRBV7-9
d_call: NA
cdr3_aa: CASSLEDTDSPLHF
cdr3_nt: TGTGCCAGCAGCTTAGAGGACACGGATTCACCCCTCCACTTT

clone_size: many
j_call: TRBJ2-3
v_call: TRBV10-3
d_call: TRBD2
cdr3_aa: CAISGGLAGGGTDTQYF
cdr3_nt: TGTGCCATCAGTGGAGGACTAGCGGGGGGGGGCACAGATACGCAGTATTTT

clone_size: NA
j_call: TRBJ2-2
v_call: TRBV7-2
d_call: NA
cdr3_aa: CASSLAGFANTGELFF
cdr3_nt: TGTGCCAGCAGCTTAGCAGGGTTTGCGAACACCGGGGAGCTGTTTTTT

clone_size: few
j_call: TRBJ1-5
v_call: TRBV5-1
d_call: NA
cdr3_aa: CASSLVPGSNQPQHF
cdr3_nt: TGCGCCAGCAGCTTGGTACCCGGTAGCAATCAGCCCCAGCATTTT

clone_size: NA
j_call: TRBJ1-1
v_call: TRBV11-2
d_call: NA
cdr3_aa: CASSRRDGTEAFF
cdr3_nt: TGTGCCAGCAGTAGGCGGGACGGCACTGAAGCTTTCTTT

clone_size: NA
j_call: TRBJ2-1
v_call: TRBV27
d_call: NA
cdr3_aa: CASSFRLEYNEQFF
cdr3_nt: TGTGCCAGCAGTTTTCGGTTGGAGTACAATGAGCAGTTCTTC

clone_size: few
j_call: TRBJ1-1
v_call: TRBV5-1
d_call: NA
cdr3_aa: CASSPYIDTTEAFF
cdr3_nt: TGCGCCAGCAGCCCTTATATTGATACCACTGAAGCTTTCTTT

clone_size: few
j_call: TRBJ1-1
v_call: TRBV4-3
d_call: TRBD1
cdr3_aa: CASSQVLGQGIEAFF
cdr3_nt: TGCGCCAGCAGCCAAGTGTTGGGACAGGGAATAGAAGCTTTCTTT

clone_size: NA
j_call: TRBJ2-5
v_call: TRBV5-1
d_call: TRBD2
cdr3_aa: CASSPGGAVWETQYF
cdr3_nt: TGCGCCAGCAGCCCCGGGGGGGCAGTTTGGGAGACCCAGTACTTC

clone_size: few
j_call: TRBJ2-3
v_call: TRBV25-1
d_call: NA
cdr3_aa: CASSDVAGAGDTQYF
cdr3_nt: TGTGCCAGCAGTGATGTAGCCGGGGCCGGAGATACGCAGTATTTT

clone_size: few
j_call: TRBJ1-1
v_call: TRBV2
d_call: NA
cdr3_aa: CASSAAPRTEAFF
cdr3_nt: TGTGCCAGCAGTGCCGCACCCCGGACTGAAGCTTTCTTT

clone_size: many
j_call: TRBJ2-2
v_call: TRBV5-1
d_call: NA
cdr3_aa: CASSFVGTTGELFF
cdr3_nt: TGCGCCAGCAGCTTTGTAGGAACCACCGGGGAGCTGTTTTTT

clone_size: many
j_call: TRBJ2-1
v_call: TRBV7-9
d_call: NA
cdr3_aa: CASRAGGSYEQFF
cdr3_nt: TGTGCCAGCAGGGCAGGAGGGAGCTATGAGCAGTTCTTC

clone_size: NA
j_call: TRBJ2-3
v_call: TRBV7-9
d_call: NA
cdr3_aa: CASSLTRSTDTQYF
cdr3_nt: TGTGCCAGCAGCTTGACACGAAGCACAGATACGCAGTATTTT

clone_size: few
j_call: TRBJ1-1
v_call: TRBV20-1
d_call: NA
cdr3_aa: CSAHRARGTEAFF
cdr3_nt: TGCAGTGCCCACAGGGCCAGGGGCACTGAAGCTTTCTTT

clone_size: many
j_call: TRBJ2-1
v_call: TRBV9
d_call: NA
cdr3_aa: CASSPWRGNYNEQFF
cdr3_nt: TGTGCCAGCAGTCCCTGGCGGGGAAACTACAATGAGCAGTTCTTC

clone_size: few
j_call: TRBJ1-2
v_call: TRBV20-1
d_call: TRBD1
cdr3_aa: CSARDQRTGNGYTF
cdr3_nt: TGCAGTGCTAGAGATCAACGGACAGGCAATGGCTACACCTTC

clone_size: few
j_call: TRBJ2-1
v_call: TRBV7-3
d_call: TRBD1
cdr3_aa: CASSSLGQAHEQFF
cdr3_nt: TGTGCCAGCAGCTCTCTCGGACAGGCGCATGAGCAGTTCTTC

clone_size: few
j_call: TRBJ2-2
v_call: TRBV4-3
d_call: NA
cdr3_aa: CASSQGPAGARTGELFF
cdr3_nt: TGCGCCAGCAGCCAAGGACCTGCAGGGGCGCGCACCGGGGAGCTGTTTTTT

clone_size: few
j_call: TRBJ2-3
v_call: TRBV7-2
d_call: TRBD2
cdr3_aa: CASLGAGGPSTDTQYF
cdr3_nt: TGTGCCAGCCTGGGGGCGGGGGGACCTAGCACAGATACGCAGTATTTT

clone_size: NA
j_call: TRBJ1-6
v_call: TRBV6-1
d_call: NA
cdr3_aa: CASSGGNSNSPLHF
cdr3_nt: TGTGCCAGCAGCGGGGGGAACTCGAATTCACCCCTCCACTTT

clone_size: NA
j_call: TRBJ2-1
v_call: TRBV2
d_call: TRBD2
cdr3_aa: CASSSQGLAREGNEQFF
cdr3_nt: TGTGCCAGCAGTTCGCAGGGACTAGCGAGGGAGGGCAATGAGCAGTTCTTC

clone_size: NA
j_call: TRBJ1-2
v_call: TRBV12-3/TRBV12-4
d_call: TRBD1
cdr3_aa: CASSFRETGGGYTF
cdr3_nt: TGTGCCAGCAGTTTTCGGGAGACAGGGGGCGGCTACACCTTC

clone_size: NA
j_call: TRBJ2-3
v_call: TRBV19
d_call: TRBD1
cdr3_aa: CASSRGTGGFGADTQYF
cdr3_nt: TGTGCCAGTAGTAGGGGGACAGGCGGATTTGGGGCAGATACGCAGTATTTT

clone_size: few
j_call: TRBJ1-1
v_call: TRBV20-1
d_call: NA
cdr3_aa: CSATDRSYNTEAFF
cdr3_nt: TGCAGTGCTACTGACAGAAGCTATAACACTGAAGCTTTCTTT

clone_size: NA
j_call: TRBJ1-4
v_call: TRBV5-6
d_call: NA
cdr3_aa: CASSARVGEKLFF
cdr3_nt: TGTGCCAGCAGCGCCAGGGTGGGGGAAAAACTGTTTTTT

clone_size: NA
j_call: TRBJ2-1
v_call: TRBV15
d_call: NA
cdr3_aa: CATAVRTDNEQFF
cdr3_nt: TGTGCCACCGCGGTTAGGACGGACAATGAGCAGTTCTTC

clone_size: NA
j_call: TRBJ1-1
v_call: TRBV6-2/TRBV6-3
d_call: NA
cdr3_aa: CASSTRTATLNTEAFF
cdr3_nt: TGTGCCAGCAGTACTCGGACAGCAACCTTAAACACTGAAGCTTTCTTT

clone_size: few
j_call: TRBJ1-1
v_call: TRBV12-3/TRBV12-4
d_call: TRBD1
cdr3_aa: CASSPHRGAEAFF
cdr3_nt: TGTGCCAGCAGCCCGCACAGGGGTGCTGAAGCTTTCTTT

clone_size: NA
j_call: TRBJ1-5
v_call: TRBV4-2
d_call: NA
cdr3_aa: CASSQFPEQATGPQHF
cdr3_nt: TGTGCCAGCAGCCAATTCCCTGAACAGGCCACAGGGCCCCAGCATTTT

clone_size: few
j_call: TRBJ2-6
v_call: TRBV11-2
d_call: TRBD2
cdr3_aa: CASSSRPGLAGLSSGANVLTF
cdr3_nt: TGTGCCAGCAGCTCCCGACCCGGACTAGCGGGACTAAGCTCTGGGGCCAACGTCCTGACTTTC

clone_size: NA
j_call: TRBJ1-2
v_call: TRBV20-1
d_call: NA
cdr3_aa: CSAPSTGTYGYTF
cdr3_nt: TGCAGTGCCCCCTCCACAGGGACCTATGGCTACACCTTC

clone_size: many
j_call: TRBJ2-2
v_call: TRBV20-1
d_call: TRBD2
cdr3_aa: CSASAPGLAGATGELFF
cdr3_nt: TGCAGTGCTAGCGCGCCGGGACTAGCGGGGGCCACCGGGGAGCTGTTTTTT

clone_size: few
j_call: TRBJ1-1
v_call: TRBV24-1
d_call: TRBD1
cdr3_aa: CATSEQPGQGRFVNTEAFF
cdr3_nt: TGTGCCACCAGTGAGCAGCCGGGACAGGGTAGGTTCGTAAACACTGAAGCTTTCTTT

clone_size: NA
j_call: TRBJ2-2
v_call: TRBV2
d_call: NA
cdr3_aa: CASTGRTATGELFF
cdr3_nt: TGTGCCAGCACCGGGCGCACGGCCACCGGGGAGCTGTTTTTT

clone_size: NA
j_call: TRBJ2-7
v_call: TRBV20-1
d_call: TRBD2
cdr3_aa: CSARPSGLAGKEQYF
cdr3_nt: TGCAGTGCTAGACCTTCGGGACTAGCGGGGAAGGAGCAGTACTTC

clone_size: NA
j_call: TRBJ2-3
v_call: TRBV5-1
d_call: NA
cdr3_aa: CASSLGHGNTDTQYF
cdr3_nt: TGCGCCAGCAGCCTCGGGCATGGGAACACAGATACGCAGTATTTT

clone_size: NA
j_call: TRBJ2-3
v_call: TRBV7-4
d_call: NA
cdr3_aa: CASSFDRTLLTDTQYF
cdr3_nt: TGTGCCAGCAGCTTCGACAGGACCCTCCTCACAGATACGCAGTATTTT

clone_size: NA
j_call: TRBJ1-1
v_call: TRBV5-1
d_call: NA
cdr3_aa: CASSSIPPAGRGLNTEAFF
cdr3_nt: TGCGCCAGCAGCTCCATCCCCCCCGCGGGACGCGGGTTGAACACTGAAGCTTTCTTT

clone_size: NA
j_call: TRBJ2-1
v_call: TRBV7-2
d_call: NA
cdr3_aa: CASRGGGSSSYNEQFF
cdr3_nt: TGTGCCAGCCGGGGAGGGGGCAGCAGCTCCTACAATGAGCAGTTCTTC

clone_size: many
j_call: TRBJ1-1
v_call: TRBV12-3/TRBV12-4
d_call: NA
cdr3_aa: CASSYTGLMNTEAFF
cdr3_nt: TGTGCCAGCAGTTATACAGGGCTCATGAACACTGAAGCTTTCTTT

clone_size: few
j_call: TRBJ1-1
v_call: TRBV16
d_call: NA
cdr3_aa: CASSPPRGRNTEAFF
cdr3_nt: TGTGCCAGCAGCCCCCCGCGGGGTCGTAACACTGAAGCTTTCTTT

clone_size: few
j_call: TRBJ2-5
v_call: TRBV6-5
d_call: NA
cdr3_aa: CASTASGPFQETQYF
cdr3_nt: TGTGCCAGCACGGCTTCAGGCCCGTTCCAAGAGACCCAGTACTTC

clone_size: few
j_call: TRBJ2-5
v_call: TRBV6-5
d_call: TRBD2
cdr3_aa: CASSSLAGGLLGIQYF
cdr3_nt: TGTGCCAGCAGTTCACTAGCGGGGGGCCTCCTAGGGATCCAGTACTTC

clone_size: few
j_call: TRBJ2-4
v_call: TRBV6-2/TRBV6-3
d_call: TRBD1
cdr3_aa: CASGRQGSDIQYF
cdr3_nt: TGTGCCAGCGGACGACAGGGGAGCGACATTCAGTACTTC